This entry concerns a single T cell receptor beta chain. Its antigen is undetermined. At one of its ends the junction is not consistent with the germline gene, which may arise from a read error. This CDR3 spans 11 amino acids. Germline loops: CDR1 SQVTM, CDR2 ANQGSEA. The source of the sample is a study of early T cells in non-severe SARS-CoV-2 infection. Overall study: Unpaired chains resulted from sequencing bulk RNA of unsorted whole blood.

The study's findings and limits: VDJdb matching, biased toward anti-spike CD8 responses, missed private and CD4 specificities.

Unique molecular identifiers (one per individual cDNA molecule) were attached. TCRdb fed the 5' RACE reads into MiXCR, producing one record per CDR3 protein. The sample lists 35,000 to 45,000 distinct CDR3 sequences; 12% were seen once. The material sequenced was whole blood. The receptor was derived from an adult who was a healthcare worker with PCR-confirmed SARS-CoV-2 infection or an uninfected control (not recorded which). This chain uses TRBV29-1 with TRBJ2-7; 12 bases are shared with TRBD2. The CDR3 sequence: CSVGLAGALSF. The DNA for the CDR3 is TGCAGCGTTGGACTAGCGGGGGCCCTCTCCTTC.